The TCR beta chain under discussion was sequenced for a study of T cell responses to AZD1222 COVID-19 vaccine. Findings of the study overall: No repertoire was sampled before or during the peak T cell response, only after it. Only a handful of people who got AZD1222 tested seropositive at baseline.

The V gene's germline CDR1 is MNHEY and CDR2 SVGAGI. V dropped 2 bases and J dropped 4 bases, with 17 bases sitting between them. The CDR3 contains 16 residues. Measured with immunoSEQ multiplex PCR; TCRdb has only the in-frame clones, and not every one. The table lists some 69,000 clones, about 80% of them singletons. For this clone: The antigen is unknown.

The J gene is TRBJ1-1, the V gene TRBV6-5; D is perhaps TRBD1 (6 bases). The clonotype comes from an adult who received the AZD1222 COVID-19 vaccine. Sequenced here: peripheral blood, sampled 28 days after the second AZD1222 dose. CDR3 DNA: TGTGCCAGCAGTTACGGCGGGCCAGGGGCTGGCACTGAAGCTTTCTTT. Protein: CASSYGGPGAGTEAFF.